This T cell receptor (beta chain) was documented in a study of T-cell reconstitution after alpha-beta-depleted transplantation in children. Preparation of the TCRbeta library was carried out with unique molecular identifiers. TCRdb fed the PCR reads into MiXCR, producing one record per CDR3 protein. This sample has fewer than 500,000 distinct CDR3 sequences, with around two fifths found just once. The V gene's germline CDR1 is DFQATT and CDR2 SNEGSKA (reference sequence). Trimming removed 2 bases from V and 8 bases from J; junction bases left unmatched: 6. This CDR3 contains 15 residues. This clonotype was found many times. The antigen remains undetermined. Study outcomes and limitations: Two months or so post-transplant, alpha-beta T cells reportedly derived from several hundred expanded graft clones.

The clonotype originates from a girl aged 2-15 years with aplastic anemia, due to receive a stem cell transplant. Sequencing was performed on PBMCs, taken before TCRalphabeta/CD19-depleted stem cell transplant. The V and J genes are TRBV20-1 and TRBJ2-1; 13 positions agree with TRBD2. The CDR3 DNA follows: TGCAGTGCTAGAAGTGAGGGACTAGCGGGACATGAGCAGTTCTTC. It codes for CSARSEGLAGHEQFF.